A selection of T cell receptor beta chains follows, all from one sample in a study of cytomegalovirus exposure and HLA in healthy donors. TCRdb keeps only in-frame clones here, not all; method: immunoSEQ multiplex PCR. Here the sample spans approximately 150,000 clones, more than 75% being singletons. The sequenced sample consisted of PBMCs. The receptors were gathered from a man younger than 35 in good health and CMV-seropositive. The CDR3 runs from the conserved cysteine through the conserved F or W. Fields, in order: V gene, J gene, clone size, D gene, CDR3 protein, CDR3 DNA. The D gene is left open where the match is weak. Rows give clone size only sometimes, using once, few, many, or a class for an expanded clone.

v_call: TRBV30
j_call: TRBJ2-1
clone_size: -
d_call: TRBD2
cdr3_aa: CAWSEWTSYDEQFF
cdr3_nt: TGTGCCTGGAGTGAATGGACTAGCTACGATGAGCAGTTCTTC

v_call: TRBV19
j_call: TRBJ1-5
clone_size: -
d_call: -
cdr3_aa: CATRGTDNWFSNQPQHF
cdr3_nt: TGTGCGACCCGGGGGACGGACAATTGGTTTAGCAATCAGCCCCAGCATTTT

v_call: TRBV5-1
j_call: TRBJ1-2
clone_size: -
d_call: -
cdr3_aa: CASSEQVDYGYTF
cdr3_nt: TGCGCCAGCAGCGAACAGGTTGACTATGGCTACACCTTC

v_call: TRBV5-1
j_call: TRBJ2-5
clone_size: -
d_call: -
cdr3_aa: CASRLQGSQETQYF
cdr3_nt: TGCGCCAGCAGACTTCAGGGGTCACAAGAGACCCAGTACTTC

v_call: TRBV28
j_call: TRBJ2-3
clone_size: -
d_call: -
cdr3_aa: CASSLLPRVGSDTQYF
cdr3_nt: TGTGCCAGCAGTTTGCTCCCCAGGGTAGGGTCAGATACGCAGTATTTT

v_call: TRBV19
j_call: TRBJ1-5
clone_size: -
d_call: -
cdr3_aa: CASSTGARISNQPQHF
cdr3_nt: TGTGCCAGTAGTACAGGGGCTCGGATAAGCAATCAGCCCCAGCATTTT

v_call: TRBV18
j_call: TRBJ1-1
clone_size: -
d_call: -
cdr3_aa: CASSPPPLSNTEAFF
cdr3_nt: TGTGCCAGCTCACCACCCCCTCTATCGAACACTGAAGCTTTCTTT

v_call: TRBV5-6
j_call: TRBJ2-2
clone_size: -
d_call: TRBD1
cdr3_aa: CASSSIKDRRNTGELFF
cdr3_nt: TGTGCCAGCAGCTCCATCAAGGACAGGCGGAACACCGGGGAGCTGTTTTTT

v_call: TRBV7-2
j_call: TRBJ1-2
clone_size: -
d_call: TRBD1
cdr3_aa: CASSPSGIQGAYGYTF
cdr3_nt: TGTGCCAGCAGCCCAAGCGGAATACAGGGGGCCTATGGCTACACCTTC

v_call: TRBV5-6
j_call: TRBJ2-7
clone_size: -
d_call: -
cdr3_aa: CASSLAAYEQYF
cdr3_nt: TGTGCCAGCAGCTTGGCCGCCTACGAGCAGTACTTC

v_call: TRBV9
j_call: TRBJ2-3
clone_size: -
d_call: TRBD2
cdr3_aa: CASSDPSGGGSTDTQYF
cdr3_nt: TGTGCCAGCAGCGATCCTAGCGGGGGAGGAAGCACAGATACGCAGTATTTT

v_call: TRBV2
j_call: TRBJ2-1
clone_size: -
d_call: -
cdr3_aa: CASSGTKAYNEQFF
cdr3_nt: TGTGCCAGCTCCGGGACAAAAGCCTACAATGAGCAGTTCTTC

v_call: TRBV18
j_call: TRBJ2-3
clone_size: -
d_call: -
cdr3_aa: CASSPPFSRTDAQYF
cdr3_nt: TGTGCCAGCTCACCACCCTTCTCTCGCACAGATGCGCAGTATTTT

v_call: TRBV29-1
j_call: TRBJ1-1
clone_size: -
d_call: TRBD1
cdr3_aa: CSASRTGMTTEAFF
cdr3_nt: TGCAGCGCGTCCAGGACAGGGATGACCACTGAAGCTTTCTTT

v_call: TRBV5-1
j_call: TRBJ2-5
clone_size: -
d_call: TRBD2
cdr3_aa: CASSLAGGPETQYF
cdr3_nt: TGCGCCAGCAGTTTAGCGGGAGGCCCGGAGACCCAGTACTTC

v_call: TRBV10-3
j_call: TRBJ2-2
clone_size: -
d_call: TRBD2
cdr3_aa: CAISERAGAGELFF
cdr3_nt: TGTGCCATCAGTGAGAGGGCGGGAGCGGGGGAGCTGTTTTTT

v_call: TRBV4-1
j_call: TRBJ1-5
clone_size: once
d_call: -
cdr3_aa: CASSQIPLGWAGENQPQHF
cdr3_nt: TGCGCCAGCAGCCAGATTCCCCTCGGGTGGGCAGGGGAAAATCAGCCCCAGCATTTT

v_call: TRBV15
j_call: TRBJ1-4
clone_size: once
d_call: TRBD1
cdr3_aa: CATSRDRQGGGKLFF
cdr3_nt: TGTGCCACCAGCAGAGATCGACAGGGAGGTGGAAAACTGTTTTTT

v_call: TRBV11-2
j_call: TRBJ2-5
clone_size: once
d_call: TRBD2
cdr3_aa: CASSLDLRPGGSGETQYF
cdr3_nt: TGTGCCAGCAGCTTAGATCTACGGCCCGGCGGGAGTGGAGAGACCCAGTACTTC

v_call: TRBV9
j_call: TRBJ2-3
clone_size: -
d_call: -
cdr3_aa: CASSVDRGKDTQYF
cdr3_nt: TGTGCCAGCAGCGTAGATCGGGGGAAAGATACGCAGTATTTT

v_call: TRBV6-1
j_call: TRBJ2-7
clone_size: -
d_call: -
cdr3_aa: CASRRMAGSGEEQYF
cdr3_nt: TGTGCCAGCAGGAGAATGGCGGGGTCCGGAGAAGAGCAGTACTTC

v_call: TRBV7-9
j_call: TRBJ2-2
clone_size: -
d_call: TRBD2
cdr3_aa: CASSFGGLGKAGELFF
cdr3_nt: TGTGCCAGCAGCTTTGGGGGACTAGGAAAGGCCGGGGAGCTGTTTTTT

v_call: TRBV19
j_call: TRBJ2-3
clone_size: -
d_call: -
cdr3_aa: CASSLTARGPDTQYF
cdr3_nt: TGTGCCAGTAGTCTCACGGCCAGGGGCCCAGATACGCAGTATTTT

v_call: TRBV7-2
j_call: TRBJ1-1
clone_size: -
d_call: -
cdr3_aa: CASSFSWGPSGTEAFF
cdr3_nt: TGTGCCAGCAGCTTCTCCTGGGGGCCCTCGGGCACTGAAGCTTTCTTT

v_call: TRBV29-1
j_call: TRBJ2-1
clone_size: -
d_call: -
cdr3_aa: CSVEGARREQFF
cdr3_nt: TGCAGCGTTGAAGGAGCCCGTCGTGAGCAGTTCTTC

v_call: TRBV5-1
j_call: TRBJ2-2
clone_size: -
d_call: -
cdr3_aa: CASSPGTLPTGELFF
cdr3_nt: TGCGCCAGCAGCCCCGGGACTCTGCCTACCGGGGAGCTGTTTTTT

v_call: TRBV2
j_call: TRBJ1-2
clone_size: -
d_call: -
cdr3_aa: CASRSEYTYTF
cdr3_nt: TGTGCCAGCAGGTCGGAGTATACCTACACCTTC

v_call: TRBV6-1
j_call: TRBJ2-7
clone_size: -
d_call: TRBD2
cdr3_aa: CASSAQAGGRGGEQYF
cdr3_nt: TGTGCCAGCAGTGCTCAAGCGGGAGGGAGAGGGGGCGAGCAGTACTTC

v_call: TRBV5-1
j_call: TRBJ2-2
clone_size: -
d_call: -
cdr3_aa: CASSLATGTLRSGELFF
cdr3_nt: TGCGCCAGCAGCTTGGCGACCGGGACACTCAGATCCGGGGAGCTGTTTTTT

v_call: TRBV15
j_call: TRBJ1-5
clone_size: -
d_call: -
cdr3_aa: CATSRVQFQPQHF
cdr3_nt: TGTGCCACCAGCAGAGTCCAGTTTCAGCCCCAGCATTTT

v_call: TRBV27
j_call: TRBJ1-4
clone_size: -
d_call: -
cdr3_aa: CASSLGVSNEKLFF
cdr3_nt: TGTGCCAGCAGCCTTGGAGTGTCTAATGAAAAACTGTTTTTT

v_call: TRBV19
j_call: TRBJ2-2
clone_size: -
d_call: TRBD2
cdr3_aa: CASSIWIAGGRGGELFF
cdr3_nt: TGTGCCAGTAGTATCTGGATAGCGGGAGGCCGGGGCGGGGAGCTGTTTTTT

v_call: TRBV7-8
j_call: TRBJ1-5
clone_size: -
d_call: TRBD1
cdr3_aa: CASSLRQGRYQPQHF
cdr3_nt: TGTGCCAGCAGCCTGAGACAGGGAAGATATCAGCCCCAGCATTTT

v_call: TRBV4-2
j_call: TRBJ2-5
clone_size: -
d_call: TRBD2
cdr3_aa: CASSQDLAGAQETQYF
cdr3_nt: TGTGCCAGCAGCCAAGATCTAGCGGGGGCCCAAGAGACCCAGTACTTC

v_call: TRBV7-2
j_call: TRBJ2-1
clone_size: -
d_call: TRBD1
cdr3_aa: CASSPILQGNEQFF
cdr3_nt: TGTGCCAGCAGCCCTATCCTACAGGGGAATGAGCAGTTCTTC

v_call: TRBV6-5
j_call: TRBJ1-1
clone_size: -
d_call: -
cdr3_aa: CASKQGSTEAFF
cdr3_nt: TGTGCCAGCAAACAGGGCAGCACTGAAGCTTTCTTT

v_call: TRBV5-1
j_call: TRBJ2-7
clone_size: -
d_call: TRBD2
cdr3_aa: CASSPGTSYYEQYF
cdr3_nt: TGCGCCAGCAGCCCCGGGACTAGCTACTACGAGCAGTACTTC

v_call: TRBV7-9
j_call: TRBJ1-5
clone_size: few
d_call: -
cdr3_aa: CASSLAEDQPQHF
cdr3_nt: TGTGCCAGCAGCTTAGCGGAGGATCAGCCCCAGCATTTT

v_call: TRBV5-1
j_call: TRBJ2-6
clone_size: -
d_call: -
cdr3_aa: CASSLGQDSGANVLTF
cdr3_nt: TGCGCCAGCAGCTTGGGACAGGATTCTGGGGCCAACGTCCTGACTTTC

v_call: TRBV7-2
j_call: TRBJ2-7
clone_size: -
d_call: TRBD2
cdr3_aa: CASSLVAGGGYEQYF
cdr3_nt: TGTGCCAGCAGCTTAGTTGCGGGGGGGGGCTACGAGCAGTACTTC